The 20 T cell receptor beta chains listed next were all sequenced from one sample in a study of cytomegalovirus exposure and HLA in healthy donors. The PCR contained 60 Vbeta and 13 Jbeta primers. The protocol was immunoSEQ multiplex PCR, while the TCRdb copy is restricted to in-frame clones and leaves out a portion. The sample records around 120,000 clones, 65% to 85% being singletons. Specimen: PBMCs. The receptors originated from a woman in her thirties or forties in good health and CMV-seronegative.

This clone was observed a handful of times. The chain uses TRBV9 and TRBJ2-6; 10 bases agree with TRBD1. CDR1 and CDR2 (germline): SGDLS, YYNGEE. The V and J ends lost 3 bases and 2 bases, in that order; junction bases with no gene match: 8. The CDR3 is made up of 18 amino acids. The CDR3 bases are TGTGCCAGCAGCGCCCGGGACAGGGGAGTTACTGGGGCCAACGTCCTGACTTTC. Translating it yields CASSARDRGVTGANVLTF.

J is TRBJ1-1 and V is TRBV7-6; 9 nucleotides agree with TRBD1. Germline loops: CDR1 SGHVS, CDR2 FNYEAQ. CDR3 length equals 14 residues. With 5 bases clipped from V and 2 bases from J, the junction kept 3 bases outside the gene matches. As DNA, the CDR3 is TGTGCCAGCAGCATGGGACAGGGAAACACTGAAGCTTTCTTT. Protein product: CASSMGQGNTEAFF.

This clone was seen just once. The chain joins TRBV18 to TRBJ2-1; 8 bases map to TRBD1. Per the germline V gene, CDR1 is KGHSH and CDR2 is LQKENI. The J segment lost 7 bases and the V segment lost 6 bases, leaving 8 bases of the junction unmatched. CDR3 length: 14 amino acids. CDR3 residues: CASSSARTGNEQFF. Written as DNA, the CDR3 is TGTGCCAGCTCCTCTGCTCGGACAGGGAATGAGCAGTTCTTC. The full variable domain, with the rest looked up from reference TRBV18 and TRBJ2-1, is NAGVMQNPRHLVRRRGQEARLRCSPMKGHSHVYWYRQLPEEGLKFMVYLQKENIIDESGMPKERFSAEFPKEGPSILRIQQVVRGDSAAYFCASSSARTGNEQFFGPGTRLTVL.

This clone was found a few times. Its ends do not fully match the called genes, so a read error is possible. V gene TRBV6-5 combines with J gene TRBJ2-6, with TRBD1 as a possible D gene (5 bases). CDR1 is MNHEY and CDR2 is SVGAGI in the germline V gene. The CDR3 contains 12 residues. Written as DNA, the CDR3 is TGTGCCACCCTATCTGGGGCCAACGGCCTGACTTTC. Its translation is CATLSGANGLTF.

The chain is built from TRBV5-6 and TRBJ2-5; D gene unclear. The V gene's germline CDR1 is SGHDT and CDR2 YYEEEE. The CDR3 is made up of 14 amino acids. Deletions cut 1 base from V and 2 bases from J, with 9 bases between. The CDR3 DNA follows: TGTGCCAGCAGCTTGTCAGGTAAGCAAGAGACCCAGTACTTC. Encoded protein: CASSLSGKQETQYF.

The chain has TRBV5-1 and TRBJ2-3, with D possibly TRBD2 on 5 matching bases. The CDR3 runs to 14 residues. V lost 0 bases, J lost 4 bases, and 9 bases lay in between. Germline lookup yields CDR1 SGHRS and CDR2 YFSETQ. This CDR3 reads CASSLAASPDTQYF. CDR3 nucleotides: TGCGCCAGCAGCTTGGCGGCTAGCCCAGATACGCAGTATTTT.

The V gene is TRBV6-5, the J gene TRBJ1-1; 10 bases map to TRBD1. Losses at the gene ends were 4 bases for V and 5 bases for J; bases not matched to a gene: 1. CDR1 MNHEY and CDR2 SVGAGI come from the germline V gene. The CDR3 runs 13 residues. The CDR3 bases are TGTGCCAGCAGTTGGGACAGGGGAACTGAAGCTTTCTTT. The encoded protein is CASSWDRGTEAFF.

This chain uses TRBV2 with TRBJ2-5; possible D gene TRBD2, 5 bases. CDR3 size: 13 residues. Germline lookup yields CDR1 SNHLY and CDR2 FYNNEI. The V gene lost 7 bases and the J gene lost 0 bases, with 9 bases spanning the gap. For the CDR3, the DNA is TGTGCCAGCACGAGGGAGTACCAAGAGACCCAGTACTTC. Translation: CASTREYQETQYF.

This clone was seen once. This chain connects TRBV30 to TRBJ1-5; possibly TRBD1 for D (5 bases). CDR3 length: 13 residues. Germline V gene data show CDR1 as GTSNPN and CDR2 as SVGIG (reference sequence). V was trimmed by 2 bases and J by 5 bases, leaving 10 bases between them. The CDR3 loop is CAWSRGVDQPQHF. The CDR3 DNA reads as TGTGCCTGGAGTCGGGGGGTAGATCAGCCCCAGCATTTT.

This CDR3 reads CASERQGVDGYTF. CDR3 DNA sequence: TGTGCCAGCGAAAGACAGGGGGTCGATGGCTACACCTTC. V usage is TRBV28 and J usage is TRBJ1-2; 9 nucleotides agree with TRBD1. Per the germline V gene, CDR1 is MDHEN and CDR2 is SYDVKM. This CDR3 has 13 residues. The ends lost 8 bases at V and 6 bases at J; junction bases unmatched: 7.

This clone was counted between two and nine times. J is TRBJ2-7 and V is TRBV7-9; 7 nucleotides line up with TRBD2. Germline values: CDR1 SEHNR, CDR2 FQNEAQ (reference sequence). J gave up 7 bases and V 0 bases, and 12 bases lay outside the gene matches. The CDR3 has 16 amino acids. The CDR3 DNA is TGTGCCAGCAGCTTAGCGGGGGGGGTAGGCAGTGAAGAGCAGTACTTC. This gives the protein CASSLAGGVGSEEQYF.

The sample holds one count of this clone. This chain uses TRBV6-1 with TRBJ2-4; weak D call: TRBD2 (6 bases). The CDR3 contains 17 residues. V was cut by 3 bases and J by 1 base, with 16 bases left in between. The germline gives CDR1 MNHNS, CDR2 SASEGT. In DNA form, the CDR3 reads TGTGCCAGCAGTGATCTGGAGGGGTTTAGGGCCAAAAACATTCAGTACTTC. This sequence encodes CASSDLEGFRAKNIQYF.

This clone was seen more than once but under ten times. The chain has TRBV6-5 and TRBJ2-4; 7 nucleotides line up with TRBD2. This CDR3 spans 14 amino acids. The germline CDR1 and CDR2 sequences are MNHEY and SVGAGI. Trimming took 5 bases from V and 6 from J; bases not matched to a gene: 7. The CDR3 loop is CASSEGPSGNIQYF. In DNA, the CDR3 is TGTGCCAGCAGTGAAGGCCCTAGCGGAAACATTCAGTACTTC.

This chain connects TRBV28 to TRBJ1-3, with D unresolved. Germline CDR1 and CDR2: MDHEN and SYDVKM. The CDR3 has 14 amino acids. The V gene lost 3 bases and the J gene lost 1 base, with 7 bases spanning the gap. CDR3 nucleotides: TGTGCCAGCAGTTTGCAGATTTCTGGAAACACCATATATTTT. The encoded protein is CASSLQISGNTIYF.

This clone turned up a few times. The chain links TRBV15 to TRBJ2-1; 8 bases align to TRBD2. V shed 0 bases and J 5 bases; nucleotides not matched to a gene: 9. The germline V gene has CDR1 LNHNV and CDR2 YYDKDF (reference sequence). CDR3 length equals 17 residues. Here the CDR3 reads CATSRDLGAGAHNEQFF. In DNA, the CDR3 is TGTGCCACCAGCAGAGATTTAGGAGCGGGGGCTCACAATGAGCAGTTCTTC.

CDR3 region: CASSLGQGLGGYTF. CDR3 sequence (DNA): TGCGCCAGCAGCTTGGGACAGGGGTTGGGTGGCTACACCTTC. The rearrangement uses TRBV5-1 and TRBJ1-2; 8 bases match TRBD1. Germline V gene data show CDR1 as SGHRS and CDR2 as YFSETQ. CDR3 length: 14 residues. V shed 0 bases and J 7 bases; nucleotides not matched to a gene: 5.

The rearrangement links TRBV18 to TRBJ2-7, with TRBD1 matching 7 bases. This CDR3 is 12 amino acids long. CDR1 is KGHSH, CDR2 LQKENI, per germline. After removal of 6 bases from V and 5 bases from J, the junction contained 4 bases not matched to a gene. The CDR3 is CASSRGTDEQYF. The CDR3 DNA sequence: TGTGCCAGCTCCCGAGGGACAGACGAGCAGTACTTC.

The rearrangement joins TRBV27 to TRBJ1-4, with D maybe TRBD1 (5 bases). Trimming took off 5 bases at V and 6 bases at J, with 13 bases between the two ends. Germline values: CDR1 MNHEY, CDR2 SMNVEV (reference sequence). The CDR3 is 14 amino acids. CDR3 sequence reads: CASSPTRGDEKLFF. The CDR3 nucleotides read TGTGCCAGCAGTCCCACCCGGGGGGATGAAAAACTGTTTTTT.

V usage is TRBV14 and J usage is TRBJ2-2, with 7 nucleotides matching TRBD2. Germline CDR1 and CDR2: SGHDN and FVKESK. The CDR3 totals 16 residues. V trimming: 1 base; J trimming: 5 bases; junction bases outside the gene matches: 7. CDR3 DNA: TGTGCCAGCAGCCAAGGGGTCGGGAGGTTTACCGGGGAGCTGTTTTTT. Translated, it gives CASSQGVGRFTGELFF.

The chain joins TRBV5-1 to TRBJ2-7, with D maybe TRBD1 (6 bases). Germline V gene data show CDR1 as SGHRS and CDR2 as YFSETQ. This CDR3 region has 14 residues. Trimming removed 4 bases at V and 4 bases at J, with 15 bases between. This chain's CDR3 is CASSAEGVRYEQYF. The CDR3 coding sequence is TGCGCCAGCAGCGCCGAGGGGGTTCGGTACGAGCAGTACTTC.